Included here is one TCR beta chain sequence, with context. Its antigen is unknown. CDR1 SGHDT and CDR2 YYEEEE come from the germline V gene. The V end lost 3 bases, the J end lost 7 bases, and 17 bases lay between the germline ends. This CDR3 has 15 amino acids. Repertoires were generated with immunoSEQ multiplex PCR, while TCRdb's copy carries only in-frame clones and drops some. The data contain more than 12,000 clones, about 90% of them singletons. This entry is derived from a study of PD-1 blockade in classical Hodgkin lymphoma. General study findings and limits: In newly diagnosed patients, baseline TCR diversity was reportedly below that of healthy donors. Underlying causes for the observed repertoire differences were not defined, possibly disease activity or prior therapy.

Time point defined: newly diagnosed, previously untreated cHL patient sample. From thawed PBMCs, CD8+ T cells were isolated by magnetic negative selection. The rearrangement uses TRBV5-6 and TRBJ2-1, with a tentative D call TRBD2 (5 bases). The sequence was obtained from a human donor with classical Hodgkin lymphoma. The sequenced material came from CD8+ T cells from blood. The CDR3 sequence is CASSSKPGLSNEQFF. The CDR3 DNA is TGTGCCAGCAGCTCTAAACCAGGACTGTCTAATGAGCAGTTCTTC.